One and the same sample provided the 20 T cell receptor beta chains below, sequenced in a study of shared clonotypes between healthy human individuals. Measured with immunoSEQ multiplex PCR; TCRdb has only the in-frame clones, and not every one. Among some 2.1 million clones listed, roughly 94% were seen once. The sample was naive CD4+ T cells sorted from blood. As to subset: CD45RA+ positively selected. These receptors originate from a man younger than 30 in good health.

This sequence joins TRBV6-5 and TRBJ2-3; 8 nucleotides match TRBD1. CDR1 MNHEY and CDR2 SVGAGI come from the germline V gene. The V and J ends lost 6 bases and 4 bases, in that order; junction bases with no gene match: 9. CDR3 length: 15 amino acids. DNA of the CDR3: TGTGCCAGCAGACCCCAGGGGGCTAGGGCAGATACGCAGTATTTT. It is translated as CASRPQGARADTQYF.

To note about this clone: The sample carries other DNA sequences with the same CDR3. The gene calls are TRBV5-1 and TRBJ1-5, with 8 bases lining up with TRBD1. V trimming: 0 bases; J trimming: 1 base; junction bases outside the gene matches: 0. CDR3 length equals 15 residues. CDR1 and CDR2 from the germline V gene are SGHRS and YFSETQ. Here the CDR3 DNA reads TGCGCCAGCAGCTTGGGACAGGGGAGCAATCAGCCCCAGCATTTT. Protein: CASSLGQGSNQPQHF.

Points on this clone: Other DNA sequences of this sample code for an identical CDR3. The chain links TRBV30 to TRBJ1-1; D is possibly TRBD1 (5 bases). Germline CDR1 GTSNPN, CDR2 SVGIG (reference sequence). V shed 4 bases and J shed 2 bases, with 8 bases lying between them. The CDR3 is made up of 12 amino acids. This chain's CDR3 is CAWTDRNTEAFF. Written as DNA, the CDR3 is TGTGCCTGGACTGACAGAAACACTGAAGCTTTCTTT.

Points on this clone: The sample has other DNA sequences that encode this CDR3 too. In DNA, the CDR3 is TGCGCCAGCAGCCCGGGCTATGAGCAGTTCTTC. Protein sequence: CASSPGYEQFF. V is TRBV5-1 and J is TRBJ2-1, with unresolved D. From germline, CDR1 is SGHRS and CDR2 YFSETQ. The CDR3 totals 11 residues. Trimming took off 4 bases at V and 8 bases at J, with 7 bases between the two ends.

This clone appeared once. V usage is TRBV7-9 and J usage is TRBJ2-4, with unresolved D. The CDR3 spans 10 residues. Germline V gene lookup returns CDR1 SEHNR and CDR2 FQNEAQ (reference sequence). Between the trimmed V and J ends, which lost 5 bases and 8 bases, there was a span of 4 bases. CDR3 loop: CASSPDIQYF. The CDR3 DNA reads TGTGCCAGCAGCCCGGACATTCAGTACTTC.

The chain links TRBV30 to TRBJ1-4; 8 bases match TRBD1. Germline values: CDR1 GTSNPN, CDR2 SVGIG (reference sequence). J gave up 2 bases and V 5 bases, and 4 bases lay outside the gene matches. CDR3 length: 14 residues. CDR3 amino acids: CAWAGGGTNEKLFF. Written as DNA, the CDR3 is TGTGCCTGGGCAGGGGGCGGGACTAATGAAAAACTGTTTTTT.

This sequence joins TRBV15 and TRBJ2-6; D may be TRBD1 (6 bases). This CDR3 has 16 residues. The germline V and J ends were trimmed by 1 base and 0 bases, with 7 bases remaining between them. Germline V gene data show CDR1 as LNHNV and CDR2 as YYDKDF (reference sequence). This CDR3 reads CATSRAGVSGANVLTF. In DNA form, the CDR3 reads TGTGCCACCAGCAGAGCAGGGGTCTCTGGGGCCAACGTCCTGACTTTC.

This clone appeared a single time. Other DNA sequences in this sample translate to the same CDR3. The genes are TRBV6-5 and TRBJ2-2, with no clear D. The V gene lost 6 bases and the J gene lost 5 bases, with 7 bases spanning the gap. CDR3 length: 12 residues. From germline, CDR1 is MNHEY and CDR2 SVGAGI. The CDR3 here is CASSYRTGELFF. DNA of the CDR3: TGTGCCAGCAGCTATCGGACCGGGGAGCTGTTTTTT.

The rearrangement links TRBV6-5 to TRBJ1-2; 9 bases map to TRBD1. This CDR3 has 15 amino acids. V dropped 6 bases and J dropped 0; count of bases not matched to a gene: 5. Per germline, CDR1 MNHEY and CDR2 SVGAGI. CDR3 bases: TGTGCCAGCAGACGGGACAGGGAAGCTAACTATGGCTACACCTTC. Protein product: CASRRDREANYGYTF.

The chain is built from TRBV4-2 and TRBJ2-3; tentative D call: TRBD1 (5 bases). CDR1 is LGHNA and CDR2 is YNFKEQ in the germline V gene. The V end lost 1 base, the J end lost 0 bases, and 8 bases lay between the germline ends. This CDR3 spans 15 amino acids. The CDR3 protein is CASSQGGLSTDTQYF. The CDR3 nucleotides are TGTGCCAGCAGCCAAGGGGGCCTGAGCACAGATACGCAGTATTTT.

The chain joins TRBV7-6 to TRBJ2-7; D unclear. The germline gives CDR1 SGHVS, CDR2 FNYEAQ. V lost 1 base, J lost 4 bases, and 14 bases lay in between. CDR3 length: 15 residues. This CDR3 is CASSLGADVLYEQYF. The CDR3 region has the DNA TGTGCCAGCAGCTTAGGGGCCGACGTACTTTACGAGCAGTACTTC. The full variable domain, with the rest looked up from reference TRBV7-6 and TRBJ2-7, is GAGVSQSPRYKVTKRGQDVALRCDPISGHVSLYWYRQALGQGPEFLTYFNYEAQQDKSGLPNDRFSAERPEGSISTLTIQRTEQRDSAMYRCASSLGADVLYEQYFGPGTRLTVT.

Only one count was recorded for this clone. CDR3 nucleotides: TGTGCCAGCAGCTCCATCCGGGACAGGGTAGGCGGCTACACCTTC. Residues: CASSSIRDRVGGYTF. The chain carries TRBV11-2 and TRBJ1-2, with TRBD1 matching over 9 bases. The CDR3 has 15 amino acids. CDR1 is SGHAT and CDR2 is FQNNGV in the germline V gene. V was clipped by 4 bases and J by 8 bases; unmatched bases: 11.

J is TRBJ2-7 and V is TRBV4-1, with 11 positions matching TRBD2. The CDR3 length is 16 residues. Germline CDR1 and CDR2: MGHRA and YSYEKL. V gave up 0 bases and J gave up 2 bases; unmatched junction bases: 3. CDR3 amino acids: CASSQDVTSGTYEQYF. The CDR3 region has the DNA TGCGCCAGCAGCCAAGATGTGACTAGCGGGACCTACGAGCAGTACTTC.

The sample holds one count of this clone. V is TRBV7-9 and J is TRBJ1-2; 7 nucleotides align to TRBD1. Germline trimming cut 5 bases from V and 8 bases from J; bases unmatched to any gene: 5. Germline V gene sequence: CDR1 SEHNR, CDR2 FQNEAQ (reference sequence). The CDR3 runs 12 residues. The CDR3 here is CASSPGGGGYTF. For the CDR3, the DNA is TGTGCCAGCAGCCCCGGAGGGGGCGGCTACACCTTC. Full variable domain (outside the CDR3, taken from reference TRBV7-9 and TRBJ1-2): DTGVSQNPRHKITKRGQNVTFRCDPISEHNRLYWYRQTLGQGPEFLTYFQNEAQLEKSRLLSDRFSAERPKGSFSTLEIQRTEQGDSAMYLCASSPGGGGYTFGSGTRLTVV.

The V and J genes are TRBV14 and TRBJ2-1; no firm D call. The CDR3 loop spans 16 amino acids. Trimming removed 0 bases at V and 9 bases at J, with 18 bases between. The germline CDR1 and CDR2 sequences are SGHDN and FVKESK. The CDR3 DNA reads as TGTGCCAGCAGCCAAGATTGGAGTTTAGTGGAGAGTGAGCAGTTCTTC. Protein sequence: CASSQDWSLVESEQFF.

This rearrangement joins TRBV5-4 to TRBJ1-2; 7 nucleotides line up with TRBD1. After removal of 4 bases from V and 2 bases from J, the junction contained 8 bases not matched to a gene. CDR3 length: 15 residues. Germline lookup yields CDR1 SGHNT and CDR2 YYREEE (reference sequence). The CDR3 here is CASSRRWDRNYGYTF. The CDR3 bases are TGTGCCAGCAGCCGAAGGTGGGACAGAAACTATGGCTACACCTTC.

As for this clone: This specimen includes other DNA sequences encoding the same CDR3. V gene TRBV5-4 combines with J gene TRBJ2-3; D might be TRBD1 (5 bases). CDR3 length equals 15 residues. The V and J ends lost 0 bases and 0 bases respectively, with 8 bases between them. In germline, CDR1 is SGHNT, CDR2 YYREEE (reference sequence). In DNA, the CDR3 is TGTGCCAGCAGCTTGGAAGGGGCGAGCACAGATACGCAGTATTTT. Translated: CASSLEGASTDTQYF.

This clone was observed a single time. J is TRBJ2-3 and V is TRBV5-1; no clear D gene. Trimming shortened V by 0 bases and J by 1 base, and 12 bases separated the two germline ends. CDR3 size: 16 residues. Germline values: CDR1 SGHRS, CDR2 YFSETQ. CDR3 region: CASSLGTTSGTDTQYF. CDR3 DNA sequence: TGCGCCAGCAGCTTGGGGACGACTTCTGGCACAGATACGCAGTATTTT.

The chain couples TRBV5-1 to TRBJ2-3, with 10 bases that match TRBD2. The CDR3 has 18 residues. Germline V lookup: CDR1 SGHRS, CDR2 YFSETQ. V shed 4 bases and J 6 bases; nucleotides not matched to a gene: 17. Here the CDR3 reads CASSPLPLSGGQGDTQYF. CDR3 bases: TGCGCCAGCAGCCCATTGCCGCTTAGCGGGGGGCAGGGGGATACGCAGTATTTT.

The chain is built from TRBV7-2 and TRBJ2-1, with 10 bases aligning to TRBD1. Trimming took 3 bases from V and 14 from J; bases not matched to a gene: 4. In germline, CDR1 is SGHTA, CDR2 FQGNSA. This CDR3 is built from 12 residues. The CDR3 loop reads CASSFPGTGEFF. The CDR3 coding sequence is TGTGCCAGCAGCTTCCCCGGGACAGGGGAGTTCTTC.